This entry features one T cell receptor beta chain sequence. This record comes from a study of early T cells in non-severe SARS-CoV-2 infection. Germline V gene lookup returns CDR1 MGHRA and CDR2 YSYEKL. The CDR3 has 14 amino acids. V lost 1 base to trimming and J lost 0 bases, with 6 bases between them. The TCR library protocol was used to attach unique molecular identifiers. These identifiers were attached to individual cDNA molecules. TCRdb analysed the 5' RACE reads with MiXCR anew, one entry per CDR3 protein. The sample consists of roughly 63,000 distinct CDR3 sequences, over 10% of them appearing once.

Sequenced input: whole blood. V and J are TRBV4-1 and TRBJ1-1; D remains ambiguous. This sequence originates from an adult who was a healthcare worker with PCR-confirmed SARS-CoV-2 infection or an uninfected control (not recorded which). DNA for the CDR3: TGCGCCAGCAGCCAAGCTAACTTGAACACTGAAGCTTTCTTT. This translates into CASSQANLNTEAFF.